This T cell receptor beta chain was found in a study of patients and donors after allogeneic stem cell transplantation. MiXCR, run by TCRdb on the RT-PCR reads, gives a single entry per CDR3 protein. In the table there are fewer than 15,000 distinct CDR3 sequences, approximately 25% of which are singletons. This clonotype has only a few counts. The CDR3 runs to 11 residues. The ends were cut back, 4 bases at V and 5 bases at J, with 3 bases in the middle. Germline V gene data show CDR1 as LGHNA and CDR2 as YNFKEQ. This chain links TRBV4-2 with TRBJ2-4; no definite D call. The sequencing input was blood, either unsorted or a sorted T cell fraction (not recorded which). The TCR was taken from a human donor who was either an allogeneic HSCT recipient or a stem cell or donor lymphocyte infusion donor (not recorded which). It is not recorded whose cells these are; they may come from a transplant donor. CDR3 sequence: CASSRQNIQYF. The CDR3 DNA sequence: TGTGCCAGCAGCCGACAAAACATTCAGTACTTC.